The 13 T cell receptor beta chains below all came from one sample that was sequenced in a study of control samples from healthy donors and cancer patients. Data came from immunoSEQ multiplex PCR; TCRdb stores just in-frame clones and leaves some out. The table shows about 54,000 clones, with almost 96% occurring only once. What was sequenced was blood. Every receptor here comes from a woman in her 30s in good health.

The chain couples TRBV27 to TRBJ2-7; 10 positions agree with TRBD1. Germline trimming cut 3 bases from V and 3 bases from J; bases unmatched to any gene: 2. Germline V lookup: CDR1 MNHEY, CDR2 SMNVEV (reference sequence). This CDR3 comprises 14 residues. CDR3 protein: CASSFGTGDYEQYF. The CDR3 DNA follows: TGTGCCAGCAGTTTCGGGACAGGGGACTACGAGCAGTACTTC.

This chain links TRBV4-2 with TRBJ2-7; D not certain. This CDR3 is built from 12 residues. Germline V gives CDR1 LGHNA, CDR2 YNFKEQ. With 0 bases removed from V and 6 bases from J, the gap between germline ends came to 6 bases. The CDR3 nucleotides are TGTGCCAGCAGCCAAGAATTGGGCGAGCAGTACTTC. It codes for CASSQELGEQYF.

The rearrangement links TRBV7-9 to TRBJ2-7; 8 nucleotides agree with TRBD2. The V and J ends lost 5 bases and 6 bases, in that order; junction bases with no gene match: 9. The CDR3 has 14 residues. The germline V gene encodes CDR1 SEHNR and CDR2 FQNEAQ (reference sequence). CDR3 DNA: TGTGCCAGCAGCGAGGGACTAGTCGTCGGCGAGCAGTACTTC. Translated: CASSEGLVVGEQYF.

The chain links TRBV21-1 to TRBJ2-7; the table gives TRBD2 as D, unverified against the DNA. TRBV21-1 is labeled a pseudogene. This CDR3 has 19 residues. CDR3 nucleotide sequence: TGTGCCAGCAGCAAACCGGGACTAGCGGGAGGGCCCGGGTGCGACGAGCAGTACTTC. This encodes CASSKPGLAGGPGCDEQYF.

J is TRBJ2-1 and V is TRBV3-1 (or the pseudogene TRBV3-2), with 10 bases matching TRBD2. This CDR3 is 17 amino acids long. Germline V gene data show CDR1 as LGHDT and CDR2 as YNNKEL (reference sequence). The trim removed 0 bases at V and 7 bases at J, leaving 9 bases unmatched. The CDR3 region has the DNA TGTGCCAGCAGCCAAGAGGTCCTAGCGGGAGTTAAGAATGAGCAGTTCTTC. This codes for CASSQEVLAGVKNEQFF.

The V and J genes are TRBV3-1 (or the pseudogene TRBV3-2) and TRBJ1-2; no reliable D call. V dropped 0 bases and J dropped 1 base, with 6 bases sitting between them. CDR3 size: 14 residues. In germline, CDR1 is LGHDT, CDR2 YNNKEL (reference sequence). This CDR3 reads CASSQEWGNYGYTF. DNA of the CDR3: TGTGCCAGCAGCCAAGAATGGGGTAACTATGGCTACACCTTC.

The chain is built from TRBV11-2 and TRBJ2-2, with TRBD2 matching 11 bases. Trimming removed 4 bases from V and 2 bases from J; junction bases left unmatched: 12. The CDR3 is 19 residues long. The V gene's germline CDR1 is SGHAT and CDR2 FQNNGV. CDR3 sequence reads: CASSSPLLAGGGNTGELFF. CDR3 coding DNA: TGTGCCAGCAGCTCCCCTCTGCTAGCGGGAGGCGGTAACACCGGGGAGCTGTTTTTT.

The chain couples TRBV28 to TRBJ2-1, with 14 bases that match TRBD2. V dropped 9 bases and J dropped 4; count of bases not matched to a gene: 32. Germline CDR1 reads MDHEN; CDR2 reads SYDVKM. The CDR3 has 24 residues. For the CDR3, the DNA is TGTGCCAGGACCACTAGGTTATTCGTTCGGCTAACCGGGACTAGCGGGAGAATATACAATGAGCAGTTCTTC. Translating gives CARTTRLFVRLTGTSGRIYNEQFF.

This sequence joins TRBV18 and TRBJ1-5, with 8 positions matching TRBD1. The CDR3 runs 15 residues. Germline lookup yields CDR1 KGHSH and CDR2 LQKENI. J gave up 2 bases and V 3 bases, and 3 bases lay outside the gene matches. For the CDR3, the DNA is TGTGCCAGCTCACCCGGGACAGGAGGCAATCAGCCCCAGCATTTT. This translates into CASSPGTGGNQPQHF. The variable domain in full, completed from reference TRBV18 and TRBJ1-5, reads NAGVMQNPRHLVRRRGQEARLRCSPMKGHSHVYWYRQLPEEGLKFMVYLQKENIIDESGMPKERFSAEFPKEGPSILRIQQVVRGDSAAYFCASSPGTGGNQPQHFGDGTRLSIL.

The chain combines TRBV28 with TRBJ1-5, with no clear D. V lost 6 bases and J lost 2, with 5 bases in between. In germline, CDR1 is MDHEN, CDR2 SYDVKM. The CDR3 loop spans 12 amino acids. The CDR3 is CASSGGNQPQHF. As DNA, the CDR3 is TGTGCCAGCAGCGGGGGCAATCAGCCCCAGCATTTT.

This rearrangement joins TRBV7-9 to TRBJ1-4; a weak D match, TRBD1 (6 bases). The length of the CDR3 is 11 residues. Germline loops: CDR1 SEHNR, CDR2 FQNEAQ (reference sequence). Between the trimmed V and J ends, which lost 5 bases and 8 bases, there was a span of 6 bases. As DNA, the CDR3 is TGTGCCAGCAGCCAGGGGGAAAAACTGTTTTTT. Its translation: CASSQGEKLFF.

The chain couples TRBV5-1 to TRBJ2-1, with no clear D. The V end lost 4 bases, the J end lost 5 bases, and 10 bases lay between the germline ends. The CDR3 totals 13 residues. In germline, CDR1 is SGHRS, CDR2 YFSETQ. The CDR3 loop is CASSTWADNEQFF. The CDR3 DNA reads as TGCGCCAGCAGCACGTGGGCGGACAATGAGCAGTTCTTC.

The chain uses TRBV6-5 and TRBJ2-1, with unresolved D. This CDR3 spans 14 amino acids. Trimming took off 0 bases at V and 5 bases at J, with 8 bases between the two ends. CDR1 and CDR2 (germline): MNHEY, SVGAGI. DNA for the CDR3: TGTGCCAGCAGTTACTCCCCCCCAAACAATGAGCAGTTCTTC. It yields the protein CASSYSPPNNEQFF.